This TCR beta chain is from a study of CD8 T cells in Susac syndrome. Study-level results: The study's TCR sequencing and HLA analysis covered a relatively small number of individuals, and the study acknowledged this.

The CDR3 spans 15 residues. Germline V gene data show CDR1 as SNHLY and CDR2 as FYNNEI. J was trimmed by 2 bases and V by 4 bases; bases with no gene match: 2. Concerning this clonotype itself: Its antigen is as yet unknown.

Random hexamers were used to reverse transcribe roughly 0.45 to 1 ug of RNA. Across 54 Vbeta and 13 Jbeta, TCR beta CDR3 was amplified with immunoSEQ multiplex PCR. One entry per CDR3 protein results from TCRdb running MiXCR on the immunoSEQ multiplex PCR reads. The repertoire holds 90,000 to 150,000 distinct CDR3 sequences, just under 95% seen once, with 0.12% in the top ten. CD8+ and CD4+ T cells circulating in blood were sequenced for TCR beta. TEMRA cells were FACS-enriched, with CD8+ and CD4+ T cells isolated negatively. The receptor's source is a human donor in good health. The chain has TRBV2 and TRBJ2-2, with 9 bases fitting TRBD2. The specimen sequenced was CD8+ T cells from PBMCs. CDR3 in DNA: TGTGCCAGCAGTGGCGGGAGGGCCAACACCGGGGAGCTGTTTTTT. This codes for CASSGGRANTGELFF.